The entry that follows covers one TCR beta chain sequence. The study recruited exposed participants who had met a COVID-19 case within 2 weeks before entry. TCRdb's table, derived via immunoSEQ multiplex PCR, lists solely in-frame clones and lacks some. The sample lists approximately 150,000 clones, roughly 87% occurring once. The record originates from a study of blood T cell repertoires in COVID-19. For the study at large: The analysed material was cDNA or gDNA that came from T cells, B-cell-depleted T cells, or PBMCs.

V shed 0 bases and J shed 6 bases, with 12 bases lying between them. The CDR3 is 14 residues long. CDR1 is ENHRY, CDR2 SYGVKD, per germline. The chain links TRBV10-3 to TRBJ2-7, with a tentative D call TRBD1 (6 bases). Sequencing input: PBMCs or T cells enriched from blood (not recorded which). The clonotype comes from a woman between 40 and 55 years old who had been exposed to COVID-19. CDR3 in amino acids: CAISESDRSGEQYF. CDR3 sequence (DNA): TGTGCCATCAGTGAGTCCGACAGGTCGGGCGAGCAGTACTTC.